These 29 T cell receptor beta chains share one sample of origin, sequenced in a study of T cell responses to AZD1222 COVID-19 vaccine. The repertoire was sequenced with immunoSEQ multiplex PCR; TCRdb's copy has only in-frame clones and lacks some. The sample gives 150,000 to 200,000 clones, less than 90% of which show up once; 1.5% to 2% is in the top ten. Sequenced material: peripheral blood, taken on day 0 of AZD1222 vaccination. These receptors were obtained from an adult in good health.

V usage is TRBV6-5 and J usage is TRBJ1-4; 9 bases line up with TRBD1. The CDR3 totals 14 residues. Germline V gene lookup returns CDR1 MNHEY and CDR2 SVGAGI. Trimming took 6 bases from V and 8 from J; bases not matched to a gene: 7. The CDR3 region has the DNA TGTGCCAGCAGCCGGACAGGGGCAAAAGAAAAACTGTTTTTT. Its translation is CASSRTGAKEKLFF.

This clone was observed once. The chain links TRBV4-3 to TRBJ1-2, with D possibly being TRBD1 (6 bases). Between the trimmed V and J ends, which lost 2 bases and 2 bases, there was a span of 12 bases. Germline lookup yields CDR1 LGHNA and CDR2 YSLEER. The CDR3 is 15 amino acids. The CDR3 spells CASSQSGGANYGYTF. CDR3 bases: TGCGCCAGCAGCCAAAGTGGGGGGGCCAACTATGGCTACACCTTC.

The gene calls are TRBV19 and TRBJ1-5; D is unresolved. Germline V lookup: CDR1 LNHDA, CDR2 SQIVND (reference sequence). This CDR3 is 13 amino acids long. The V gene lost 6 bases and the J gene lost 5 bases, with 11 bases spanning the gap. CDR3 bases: TGTGCCAGTAGGCAGTCCTTTGATCAGCCCCAGCATTTT. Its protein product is CASRQSFDQPQHF.

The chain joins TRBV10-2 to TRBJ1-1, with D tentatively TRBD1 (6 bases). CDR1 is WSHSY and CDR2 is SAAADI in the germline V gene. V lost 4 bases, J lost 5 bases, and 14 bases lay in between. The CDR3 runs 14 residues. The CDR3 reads CASSAGTIQTEAFF. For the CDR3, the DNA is TGCGCCAGCAGTGCCGGGACAATACAAACTGAAGCTTTCTTT.

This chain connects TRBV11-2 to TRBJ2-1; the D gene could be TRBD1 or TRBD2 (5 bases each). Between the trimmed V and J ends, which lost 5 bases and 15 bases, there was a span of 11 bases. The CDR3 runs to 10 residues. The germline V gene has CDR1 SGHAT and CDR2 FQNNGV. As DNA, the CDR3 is TGTGCCAGCAGCCTAGGGACGTTGTTCTTC. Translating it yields CASSLGTLFF.

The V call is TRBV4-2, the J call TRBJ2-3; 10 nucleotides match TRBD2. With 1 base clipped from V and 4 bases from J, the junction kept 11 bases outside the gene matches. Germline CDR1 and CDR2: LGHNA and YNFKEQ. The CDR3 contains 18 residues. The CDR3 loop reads CASSQGHQRGGRPDTQYF. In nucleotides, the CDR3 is TGTGCCAGCAGCCAAGGCCACCAGCGGGGGGGCCGACCAGATACGCAGTATTTT.

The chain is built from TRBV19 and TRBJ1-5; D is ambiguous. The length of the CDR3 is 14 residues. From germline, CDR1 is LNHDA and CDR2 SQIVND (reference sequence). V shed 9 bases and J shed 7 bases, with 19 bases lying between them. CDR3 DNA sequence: TGTGCCAGCCGGACGTCAGAGGTCTTGCAGCCCCAGCATTTT. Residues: CASRTSEVLQPQHF.

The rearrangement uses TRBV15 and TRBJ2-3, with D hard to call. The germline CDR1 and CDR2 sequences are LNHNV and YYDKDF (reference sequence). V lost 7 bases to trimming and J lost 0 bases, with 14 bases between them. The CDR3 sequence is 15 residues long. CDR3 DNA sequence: TGTGCCACCAACCCACGGGCGTCTAGCACAGATACGCAGTATTTT. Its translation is CATNPRASSTDTQYF.

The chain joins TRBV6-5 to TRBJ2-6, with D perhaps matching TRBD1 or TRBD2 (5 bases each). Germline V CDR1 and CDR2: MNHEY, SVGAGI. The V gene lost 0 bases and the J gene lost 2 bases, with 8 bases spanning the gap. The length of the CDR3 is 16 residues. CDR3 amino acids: CASSYSEGPGANVLTF. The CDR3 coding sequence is TGTGCCAGCAGTTACTCTGAGGGGCCTGGGGCCAACGTCCTGACTTTC.

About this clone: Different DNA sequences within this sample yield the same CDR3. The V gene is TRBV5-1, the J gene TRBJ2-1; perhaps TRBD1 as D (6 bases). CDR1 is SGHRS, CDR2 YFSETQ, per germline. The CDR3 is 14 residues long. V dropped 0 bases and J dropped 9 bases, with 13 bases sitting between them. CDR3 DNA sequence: TGCGCCAGCAGCTTGGGTCGGGAAGGGGGTGAGCAGTTCTTC. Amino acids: CASSLGREGGEQFF.

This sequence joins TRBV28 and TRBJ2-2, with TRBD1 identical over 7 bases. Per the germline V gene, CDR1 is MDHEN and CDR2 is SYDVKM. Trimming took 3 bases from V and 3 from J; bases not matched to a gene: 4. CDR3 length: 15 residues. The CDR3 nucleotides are TGTGCCAGCAGTTTGCGACAGGGTCACACCGGGGAGCTGTTTTTT. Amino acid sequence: CASSLRQGHTGELFF. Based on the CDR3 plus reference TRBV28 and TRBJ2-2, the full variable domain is DVKVTQSSRYLVKRTGEKVFLECVQDMDHENMFWYRQDPGLGLRLIYFSYDVKMKEKGDIPEGYSVSREKKERFSLILESASTNQTSMYLCASSLRQGHTGELFFGEGSRLTVL.

The CDR3 DNA follows: TGTGCCAGCAGACAGGGGGCCTATGAGCAGTTCTTC. Translated: CASRQGAYEQFF. V and J are TRBV7-2 and TRBJ2-1, with 9 bases fitting TRBD1. The CDR3 contains 12 residues. V shed 6 bases, J shed 8 bases, and the junction held 2 bases outside the gene matches. Per germline, CDR1 SGHTA and CDR2 FQGNSA.

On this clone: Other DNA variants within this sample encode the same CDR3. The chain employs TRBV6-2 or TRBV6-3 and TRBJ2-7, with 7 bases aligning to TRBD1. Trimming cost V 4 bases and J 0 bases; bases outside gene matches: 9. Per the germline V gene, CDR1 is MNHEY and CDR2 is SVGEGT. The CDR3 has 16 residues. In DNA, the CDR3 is TGTGCCAGCAGTTTCGCATCCGGGACAGTCTCCTACGAGCAGTACTTC. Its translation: CASSFASGTVSYEQYF.

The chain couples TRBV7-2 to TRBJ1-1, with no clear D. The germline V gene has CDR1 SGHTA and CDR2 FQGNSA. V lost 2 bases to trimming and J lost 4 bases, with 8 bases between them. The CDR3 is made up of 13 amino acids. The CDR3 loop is CASSLREITEAFF. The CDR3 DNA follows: TGTGCCAGCAGCTTACGGGAAATCACTGAAGCTTTCTTT.

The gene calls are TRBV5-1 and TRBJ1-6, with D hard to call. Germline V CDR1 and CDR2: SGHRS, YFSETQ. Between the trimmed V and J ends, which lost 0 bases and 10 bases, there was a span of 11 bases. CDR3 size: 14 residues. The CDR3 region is CASSLEADGSPLHF. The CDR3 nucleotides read TGCGCCAGCAGCTTGGAGGCAGATGGATCACCCCTCCACTTT.

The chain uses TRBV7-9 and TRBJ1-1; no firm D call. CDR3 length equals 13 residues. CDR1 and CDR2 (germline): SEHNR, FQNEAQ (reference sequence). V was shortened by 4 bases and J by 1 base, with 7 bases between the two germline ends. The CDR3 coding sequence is TGTGCCAGCAGCTCAACCTCGAACACTGAAGCTTTCTTT. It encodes CASSSTSNTEAFF.

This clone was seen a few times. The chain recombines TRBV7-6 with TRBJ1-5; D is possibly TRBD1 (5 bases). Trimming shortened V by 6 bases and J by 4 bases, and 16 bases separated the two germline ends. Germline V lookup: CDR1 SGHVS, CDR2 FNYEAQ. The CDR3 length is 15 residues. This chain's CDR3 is CASSLGELGNQPQHF. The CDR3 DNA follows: TGTGCCAGCAGTCTAGGGGAGTTAGGGAATCAGCCCCAGCATTTT.

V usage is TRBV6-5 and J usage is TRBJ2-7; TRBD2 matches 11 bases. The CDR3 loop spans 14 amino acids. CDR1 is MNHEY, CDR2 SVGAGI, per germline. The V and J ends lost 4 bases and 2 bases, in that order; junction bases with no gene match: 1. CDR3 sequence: CASSLLAGAYEQYF. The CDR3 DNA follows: TGTGCCAGCAGTTTACTAGCGGGAGCCTACGAGCAGTACTTC.

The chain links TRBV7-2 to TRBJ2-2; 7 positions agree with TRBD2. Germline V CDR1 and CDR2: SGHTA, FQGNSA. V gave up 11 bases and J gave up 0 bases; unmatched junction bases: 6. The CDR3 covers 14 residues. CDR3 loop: CAPSGDANTGELFF. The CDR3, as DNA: TGTGCCCCGAGCGGGGACGCGAACACCGGGGAGCTGTTTTTT.

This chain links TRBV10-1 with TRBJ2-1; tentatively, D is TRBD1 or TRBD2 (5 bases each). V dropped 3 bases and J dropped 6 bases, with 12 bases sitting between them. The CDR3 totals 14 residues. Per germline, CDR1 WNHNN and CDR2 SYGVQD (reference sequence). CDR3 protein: CASSDPGTRNEQFF. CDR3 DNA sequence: TGCGCCAGCAGTGATCCGGGGACCCGCAATGAGCAGTTCTTC.

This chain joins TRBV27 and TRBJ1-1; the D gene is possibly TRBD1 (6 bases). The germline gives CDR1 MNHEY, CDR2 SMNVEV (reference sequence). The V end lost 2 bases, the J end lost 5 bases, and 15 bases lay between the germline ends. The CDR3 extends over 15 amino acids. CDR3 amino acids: CASSLTQGWQTEAFF. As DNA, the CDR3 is TGTGCCAGCAGTTTAACACAGGGATGGCAGACTGAAGCTTTCTTT.

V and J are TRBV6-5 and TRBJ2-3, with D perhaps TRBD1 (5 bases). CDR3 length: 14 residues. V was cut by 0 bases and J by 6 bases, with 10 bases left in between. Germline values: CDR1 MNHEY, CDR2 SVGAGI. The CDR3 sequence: CASSYSQGRDTQYF. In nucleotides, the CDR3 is TGTGCCAGCAGTTACTCGCAGGGTCGGGATACGCAGTATTTT.

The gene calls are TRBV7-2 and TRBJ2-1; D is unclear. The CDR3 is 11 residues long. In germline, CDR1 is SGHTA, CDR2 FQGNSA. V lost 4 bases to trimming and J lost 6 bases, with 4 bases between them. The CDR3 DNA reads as TGTGCCAGCAGCTCCGCCAATGAGCAGTTCTTC. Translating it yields CASSSANEQFF.

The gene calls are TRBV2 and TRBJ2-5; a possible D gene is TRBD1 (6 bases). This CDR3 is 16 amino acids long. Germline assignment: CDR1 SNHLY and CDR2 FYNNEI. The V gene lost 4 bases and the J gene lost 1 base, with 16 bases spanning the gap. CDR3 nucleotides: TGTGCCAGCAGTGGACCCCTAGGGGGATTCCAAGAGACCCAGTACTTC. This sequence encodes CASSGPLGGFQETQYF.

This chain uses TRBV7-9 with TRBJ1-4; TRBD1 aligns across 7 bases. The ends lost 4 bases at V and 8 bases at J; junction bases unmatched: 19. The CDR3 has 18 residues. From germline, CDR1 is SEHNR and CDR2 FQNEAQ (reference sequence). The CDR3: CASSSRTGSTLYGEKLFF. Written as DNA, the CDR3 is TGTGCCAGCAGCTCCCGGACAGGATCGACCCTATATGGGGAAAAACTGTTTTTT.

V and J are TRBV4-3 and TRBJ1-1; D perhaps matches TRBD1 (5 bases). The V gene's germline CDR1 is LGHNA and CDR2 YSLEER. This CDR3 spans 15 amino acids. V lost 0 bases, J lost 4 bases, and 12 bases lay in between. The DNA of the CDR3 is TGCGCCAGCAGCCAAGAATGGGGGACTGCCACTGAAGCTTTCTTT. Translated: CASSQEWGTATEAFF.

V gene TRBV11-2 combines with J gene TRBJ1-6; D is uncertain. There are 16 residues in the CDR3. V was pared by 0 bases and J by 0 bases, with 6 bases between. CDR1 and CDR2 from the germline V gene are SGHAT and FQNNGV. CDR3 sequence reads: CASSLDDGSYNSPLHF. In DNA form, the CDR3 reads TGTGCCAGCAGCTTAGATGACGGCTCCTATAATTCACCCCTCCACTTT.

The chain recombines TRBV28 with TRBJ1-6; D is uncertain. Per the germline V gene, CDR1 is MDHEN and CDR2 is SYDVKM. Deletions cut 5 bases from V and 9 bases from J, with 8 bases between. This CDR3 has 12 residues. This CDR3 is CASSTGGSPLHF. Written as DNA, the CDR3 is TGTGCCAGCAGTACGGGAGGTTCACCCCTCCACTTT.

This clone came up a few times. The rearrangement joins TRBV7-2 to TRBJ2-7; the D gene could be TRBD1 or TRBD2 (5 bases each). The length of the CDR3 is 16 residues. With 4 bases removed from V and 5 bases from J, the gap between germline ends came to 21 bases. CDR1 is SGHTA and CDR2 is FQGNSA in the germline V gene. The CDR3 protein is CASSSQRAGRGDEQYF. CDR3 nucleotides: TGTGCCAGCAGCTCCCAAAGAGCAGGGCGAGGGGACGAGCAGTACTTC.